This TCR beta chain was recorded in a study of T cell repertoires in cytomegalovirus infection. In its sample, this clonotype was seen a few times. Its cognate antigen is unknown. Each CDR3 protein gets one entry after TCRdb re-called the reads with MiXCR. The sample contains nearly 700,000 distinct CDR3 sequences, around 35% of which appear only once. This sample comprised cultured PBMCs, obtained from culture after CMV antigen stimulation. The TCR originated in a human donor in good health (CMV status not recorded). Some clones in this sample may be carry-over from other donors' samples.

In DNA form, the CDR3 reads TGTGCCAGCAGGGGAGGACAGGGGGTAGAGACCCAGTACTTC. Translated: CASRGGQGVETQYF. V gene TRBV6-1 combines with J gene TRBJ2-5, with 10 bases that match TRBD1. Trimming took 6 bases from V and 4 from J; bases not matched to a gene: 5. Germline assignment: CDR1 MNHNS and CDR2 SASEGT. This CDR3 region has 14 residues.